These 29 T cell receptor beta chains came from one sample sequenced in a study of blood T cell repertoires in COVID-19. Sequenced by immunoSEQ multiplex PCR; TCRdb stores in-frame clones only, minus some. The sample yields some 150,000 clones, approximately 86% seen once. The sequenced sample was peripheral blood. These receptors all come from a woman aged 60 to 75 who had recovered from COVID-19.

CDR3 protein: CASNGGGLNTEAFF. The DNA for the CDR3 is TGTGCCAGCAATGGCGGGGGTCTCAACACTGAAGCTTTCTTT. The chain combines TRBV28 with TRBJ1-1; maybe TRBD1 (5 bases). V was pared by 7 bases and J by 2 bases, with 14 bases between. Germline V gene lookup returns CDR1 MDHEN and CDR2 SYDVKM. CDR3 length: 14 amino acids.

This clone was counted once. Different DNA sequences within this sample yield the same CDR3. The chain employs TRBV29-1 and TRBJ1-2; 8 bases are shared with TRBD1. Germline CDR1 reads SQVTM; CDR2 reads ANQGSEA. J lost 8 bases, V lost 6 bases, and 5 bases had no gene match. CDR3 length: 11 residues. CDR3 bases: TGCAGCGTCGGCGCAGGGGGCGGCTACACCTTC. Protein: CSVGAGGGYTF.

The chain employs TRBV3-1 (or the pseudogene TRBV3-2) and TRBJ1-4; 9 positions agree with TRBD1. Germline CDR1 and CDR2: LGHDT and YNNKEL (reference sequence). Trimming took 3 bases from V and 7 from J; bases not matched to a gene: 9. This CDR3 is built from 16 residues. CDR3 sequence: CASSQIPGQGGEKLFF. CDR3 in DNA: TGTGCCAGCAGCCAGATTCCGGGACAGGGCGGTGAAAAACTGTTTTTT.

J is TRBJ2-2 and V is TRBV6-5; TRBD2 is a possible D gene (6 bases). CDR3 size: 13 residues. Germline CDR1 is MNHEY and CDR2 is SVGAGI. The V end lost 11 bases, the J end lost 1 base, and 11 bases lay between the germline ends. CDR3 sequence: CAARGMNTGELFF. CDR3 coding DNA: TGTGCCGCCCGGGGGATGAACACCGGGGAGCTGTTTTTT.

The V gene is TRBV7-9, the J gene TRBJ1-1; D remains unclear. From germline, CDR1 is SEHNR and CDR2 FQNEAQ (reference sequence). This CDR3 has 14 amino acids. Trimming cost V 1 base and J 1 base, with 7 bases left between them. Here the CDR3 DNA reads TGTGCCAGCAGCTTAGTGACGGGGAACACTGAAGCTTTCTTT. The encoded protein is CASSLVTGNTEAFF. Full variable domain (missing parts from reference TRBV7-9 and TRBJ1-1): DTGVSQNPRHKITKRGQNVTFRCDPISEHNRLYWYRQTLGQGPEFLTYFQNEAQLEKSRLLSDRFSAERPKGSFSTLEIQRTEQGDSAMYLCASSLVTGNTEAFFGQGTRLTVV.

V and J are TRBV11-2 and TRBJ2-3; 8 nucleotides align to TRBD2. Germline lookup yields CDR1 SGHAT and CDR2 FQNNGV. This CDR3 comprises 14 residues. Trimming removed 3 bases from V and 4 bases from J; junction bases left unmatched: 3. The CDR3 bases are TGTGCCAGCAGCTTCGGGGGGGGCGCAGATACGCAGTATTTT. It yields the protein CASSFGGGADTQYF.

The J gene is TRBJ2-7, the V gene TRBV5-1, with D maybe TRBD2 (6 bases). The CDR3 loop spans 15 amino acids. Looked up from germline, CDR1 is SGHRS and CDR2 is YFSETQ. Trimming cost V 3 bases and J 0 bases, with 13 bases left between them. The CDR3 DNA sequence: TGCGCCAGCAGCTGGGGGGACGGGAGCTCCTACGAGCAGTACTTC. Its translation is CASSWGDGSSYEQYF. The whole variable domain, remainder taken from reference TRBV5-1 and TRBJ2-7, is KAGVTQTPRYLIKTRGQQVTLSCSPISGHRSVSWYQQTPGQGLQFLFEYFSETQRNKGNFPGRFSGRQFSNSRSEMNVSTLELGDSALYLCASSWGDGSSYEQYFGPGTRLTVT.

The V and J genes are TRBV9 and TRBJ2-7; 7 nucleotides agree with TRBD1. Per the germline V gene, CDR1 is SGDLS and CDR2 is YYNGEE. CDR3 length: 16 residues. J gave up 2 bases and V 0 bases, and 8 bases lay outside the gene matches. The CDR3 nucleotides read TGTGCCAGCAGCGTAGGGCACAGGGACAGAACCTACGAGCAGTACTTC. The encoded protein is CASSVGHRDRTYEQYF.

The chain carries TRBV4-3 and TRBJ2-7; the match to TRBD1 covers 9 bases. This CDR3 has 14 residues. Germline trimming cut 3 bases from V and 3 bases from J; bases unmatched to any gene: 3. In germline, CDR1 is LGHNA, CDR2 YSLEER. The CDR3 sequence: CASSQADRGYEQYF. The CDR3 nucleotides are TGCGCCAGCAGCCAGGCGGACAGGGGCTACGAGCAGTACTTC.

The chain couples TRBV7-8 to TRBJ1-2; no definite D call. The length of the CDR3 is 14 residues. Germline values: CDR1 SGHVS, CDR2 FQNEAQ. Between the trimmed V and J ends, which lost 5 bases and 5 bases, there was a span of 15 bases. The CDR3 DNA follows: TGTGCCAGCAGCCCAGCGGTTCTAGGATATGGCTACACCTTC. Residues: CASSPAVLGYGYTF.

The chain carries TRBV7-9 and TRBJ2-1, with TRBD2 identical over 10 bases. CDR3 length equals 15 residues. CDR1 and CDR2 from the germline V gene are SEHNR and FQNEAQ (reference sequence). J lost 8 bases, V lost 5 bases, and 9 bases had no gene match. The chain's CDR3 is CASSLSGGAGDEQFF. CDR3 DNA sequence: TGTGCCAGCAGCCTCAGCGGGGGGGCGGGCGATGAGCAGTTCTTC.

J is TRBJ1-6 and V is TRBV2; perhaps TRBD1 as D (6 bases). V lost 6 bases to trimming and J lost 0 bases, with 21 bases between them. The length of the CDR3 is 19 residues. Germline V gene data show CDR1 as SNHLY and CDR2 as FYNNEI. For the CDR3, the DNA is TGTGCCAGCAGCGCTCACGGGACAAAAGGGAGCTCCTATAATTCACCCCTCCACTTT. Its protein product is CASSAHGTKGSSYNSPLHF.

This CDR3 reads CASSIADRDYGYTF. CDR3 nucleotide sequence: TGTGCCAGTAGTATCGCGGACAGGGACTATGGCTACACCTTC. This sequence joins TRBV19 and TRBJ1-2; 8 positions agree with TRBD1. This CDR3 is built from 14 residues. Trimming removed 3 bases from V and 3 bases from J; junction bases left unmatched: 3. Per germline, CDR1 LNHDA and CDR2 SQIVND (reference sequence).

The V and J genes are TRBV28 and TRBJ2-3, with TRBD2 matching over 12 bases. CDR3 length equals 19 residues. Trimming took 2 bases from V and 2 from J; bases not matched to a gene: 11. Looked up from germline, CDR1 is MDHEN and CDR2 is SYDVKM. CDR3 nucleotide sequence: TGTGCCAGCAGTTTAATACCTTGGACTAGCGGGGCGTCCACAGATACGCAGTATTTT. Its protein product is CASSLIPWTSGASTDTQYF.

The gene calls are TRBV5-1 and TRBJ2-3; 10 nucleotides match TRBD2. With V trimmed by 3 bases and J by 5 bases, 3 bases remained unmatched. Germline V gene data show CDR1 as SGHRS and CDR2 as YFSETQ. This CDR3 contains 14 residues. The CDR3: CASSYSSGGDTQYF. The CDR3 nucleotides read TGCGCCAGCAGCTATTCTAGCGGGGGAGATACGCAGTATTTT.

V is TRBV4-1 and J is TRBJ1-3, with D perhaps TRBD1 (5 bases). Germline CDR1 reads MGHRA; CDR2 reads YSYEKL. Trimming stripped 0 bases from V and 4 bases from J, with 10 bases between. This CDR3 contains 15 residues. As DNA, the CDR3 is TGCGCCAGCAGCCAAGAGGGGACTGTAGGAAACACCATATATTTT. The encoded protein is CASSQEGTVGNTIYF.

This clone has only one observation. The chain couples TRBV28 to TRBJ2-3, with 9 bases lining up with TRBD2. V gave up 2 bases and J gave up 0 bases; unmatched junction bases: 6. Germline assignment: CDR1 MDHEN and CDR2 SYDVKM. The CDR3 runs 17 residues. The CDR3 protein is CASSLSGGPPSTDTQYF. CDR3 nucleotides: TGTGCCAGCAGTTTAAGCGGGGGGCCTCCTAGCACAGATACGCAGTATTTT.

The chain is built from TRBV15 and TRBJ1-3; D is perhaps TRBD1 (6 bases). CDR3 length: 15 residues. V lost 4 bases and J 4 bases, leaving 14 bases between the germline ends. From germline, CDR1 is LNHNV and CDR2 YYDKDF (reference sequence). The CDR3: CATSNAGGRGNTIYF. In DNA form, the CDR3 reads TGTGCCACCAGCAACGCGGGGGGGCGAGGAAACACCATATATTTT.

This clone was observed a single time. The chain carries TRBV29-1 and TRBJ2-2; D not certain. The CDR3 has 11 amino acids. CDR1 SQVTM and CDR2 ANQGSEA come from the germline V gene. Trimming took 5 bases from V and 1 from J, leaving 2 bases between them. As DNA, the CDR3 is TGCAGCGTTCAGAACACCGGGGAGCTGTTTTTT. Residues: CSVQNTGELFF.

V and J are TRBV5-1 and TRBJ1-1, with D perhaps matching TRBD1 (6 bases). The V gene's germline CDR1 is SGHRS and CDR2 YFSETQ. Trimming left V 1 base short and J 1 base short, with 8 bases between. This CDR3 is built from 14 residues. CDR3 coding DNA: TGCGCCAGCAGCTTGAGGGGGAAGAACACTGAAGCTTTCTTT. This sequence encodes CASSLRGKNTEAFF.

On this clone: At one boundary the junction diverges from the germline segment, which might be a read error. The rearrangement links TRBV12-5 to TRBJ2-2, with 9 bases lining up with TRBD1. Germline V gene data show CDR1 as LGHNT and CDR2 as FRNRAP. This CDR3 is 15 amino acids long. CDR3: CASGLGQGETGELFF. DNA of the CDR3: TGTGCTAGTGGATTGGGACAGGGTGAGACCGGGGAGCTGTTTTTT.

As DNA, the CDR3 is TGTGCCAGCAGTTACGATCCGGGATACGGAAACACCATATATTTT. This encodes CASSYDPGYGNTIYF. The V and J genes are TRBV6-6 and TRBJ1-3; no clear D. V shed 2 bases and J shed 4 bases, with 12 bases lying between them. CDR1 and CDR2 from the germline V gene are MNHNY and SVGAGI (reference sequence). This CDR3 has 15 amino acids.

This clone occurred once. The rearrangement links TRBV10-1 to TRBJ2-5; 8 bases match TRBD1. Losses at the gene ends were 4 bases for V and 0 bases for J; bases not matched to a gene: 4. Germline CDR1 and CDR2: WNHNN and SYGVQD (reference sequence). CDR3 length: 15 residues. The CDR3 nucleotides are TGCGCCAGCAGTGGACAGGGGTGGTACCAAGAGACCCAGTACTTC. Translated: CASSGQGWYQETQYF.

This sequence joins TRBV11-3 and TRBJ2-1, with D perhaps matching TRBD1 (5 bases). Germline loops: CDR1 SGHNT, CDR2 YENEEA. The germline V and J ends were trimmed by 3 bases and 5 bases, with 8 bases remaining between them. The CDR3 loop spans 13 amino acids. The CDR3 nucleotides read TGTGCCAGCAGCTTCCTCAGGGACAATGAGCAGTTCTTC. Translation gives CASSFLRDNEQFF.

The chain employs TRBV11-2 and TRBJ1-2; D unclear. The germline V gene has CDR1 SGHAT and CDR2 FQNNGV. The CDR3 has 14 amino acids. Deletions cut 9 bases from V and 8 bases from J, with 22 bases between. CDR3 nucleotides: TGTGCCAGTACCCCGGGAAATGAGGGTAGCGGCTACACCTTC. Translating it yields CASTPGNEGSGYTF.

V usage is TRBV5-4 and J usage is TRBJ2-5, with D maybe TRBD1 (7 bases). Germline lookup yields CDR1 SGHNT and CDR2 YYREEE (reference sequence). The CDR3 extends over 14 amino acids. Trimming removed 5 bases from V and 1 base from J, with 12 bases in between. The DNA of the CDR3 is TGTGCCAGCAGGTTGCGGGACAGCCAAGAGACCCAGTACTTC. Its translation: CASRLRDSQETQYF.

V and J are TRBV29-1 and TRBJ2-7; no definite D call. V was pared by 7 bases and J by 3 bases, with 16 bases between. CDR3 length equals 13 residues. The germline V gene encodes CDR1 SQVTM and CDR2 ANQGSEA. The CDR3 region is CSARGGNHYEQYF. The CDR3, as DNA: TGCAGCGCCCGAGGCGGAAACCACTACGAGCAGTACTTC.

The gene calls are TRBV3-1 (or the pseudogene TRBV3-2) and TRBJ1-1; 8 nucleotides line up with TRBD1. The germline V gene encodes CDR1 LGHDT and CDR2 YNNKEL (reference sequence). Trimming at V came to 5 bases and at J to 10 bases, leaving 6 bases not matched to a gene. The CDR3 is made up of 12 amino acids. The CDR3: CASSYGQGRAFF. CDR3 DNA: TGTGCCAGCAGCTATGGACAGGGAAGAGCTTTCTTT.

V is TRBV5-1 and J is TRBJ1-1; the D is unclear. The CDR3 has 15 residues. CDR1 is SGHRS and CDR2 is YFSETQ in the germline V gene. With 0 bases removed from V and 3 bases from J, the gap between germline ends came to 12 bases. The DNA of the CDR3 is TGCGCCAGCAGCTTGGACCGGATACAGCACACTGAAGCTTTCTTT. Its protein product is CASSLDRIQHTEAFF.